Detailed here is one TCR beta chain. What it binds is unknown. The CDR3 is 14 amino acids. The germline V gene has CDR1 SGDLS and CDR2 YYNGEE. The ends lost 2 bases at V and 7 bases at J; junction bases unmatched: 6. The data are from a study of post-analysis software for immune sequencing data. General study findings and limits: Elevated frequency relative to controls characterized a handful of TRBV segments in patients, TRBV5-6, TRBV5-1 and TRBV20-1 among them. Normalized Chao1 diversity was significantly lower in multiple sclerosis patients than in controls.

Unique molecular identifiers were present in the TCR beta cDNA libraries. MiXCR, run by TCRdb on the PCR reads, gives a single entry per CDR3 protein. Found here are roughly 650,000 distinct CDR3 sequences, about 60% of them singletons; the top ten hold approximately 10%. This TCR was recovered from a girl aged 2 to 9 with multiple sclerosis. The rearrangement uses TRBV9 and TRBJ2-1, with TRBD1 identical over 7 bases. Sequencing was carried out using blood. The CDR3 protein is CASSVRDSENEQFF. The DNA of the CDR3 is TGTGCCAGCAGCGTCCGGGACAGTGAGAATGAGCAGTTCTTC.